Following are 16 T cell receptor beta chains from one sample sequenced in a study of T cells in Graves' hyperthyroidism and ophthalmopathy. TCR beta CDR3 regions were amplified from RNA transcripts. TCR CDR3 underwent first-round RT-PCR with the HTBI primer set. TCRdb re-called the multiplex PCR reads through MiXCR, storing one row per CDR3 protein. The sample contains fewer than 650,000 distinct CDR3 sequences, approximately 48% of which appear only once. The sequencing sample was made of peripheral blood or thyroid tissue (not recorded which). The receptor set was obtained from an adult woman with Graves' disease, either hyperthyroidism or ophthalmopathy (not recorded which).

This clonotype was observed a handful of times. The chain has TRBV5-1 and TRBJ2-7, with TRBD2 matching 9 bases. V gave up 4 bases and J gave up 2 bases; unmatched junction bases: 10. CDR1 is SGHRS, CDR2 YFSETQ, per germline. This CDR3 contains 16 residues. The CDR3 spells CASSHGSSGKAYEQYF. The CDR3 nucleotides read TGCGCCAGCAGCCACGGTTCTAGCGGGAAAGCCTACGAGCAGTACTTC.

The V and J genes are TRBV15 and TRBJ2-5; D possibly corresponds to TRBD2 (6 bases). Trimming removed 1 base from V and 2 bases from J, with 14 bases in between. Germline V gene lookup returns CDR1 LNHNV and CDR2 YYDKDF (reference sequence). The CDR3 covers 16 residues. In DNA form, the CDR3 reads TGTGCCACCAGCAGAGGGCGGGAACCAGGGCAAGAGACCCAGTACTTC. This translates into CATSRGREPGQETQYF.

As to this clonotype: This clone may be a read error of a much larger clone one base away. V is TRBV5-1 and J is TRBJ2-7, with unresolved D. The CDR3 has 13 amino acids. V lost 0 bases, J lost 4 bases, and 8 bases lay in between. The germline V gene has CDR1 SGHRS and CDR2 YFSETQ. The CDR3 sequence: CASSLATGYEQYF. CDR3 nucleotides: TGCGCCAGCAGCTTGGCGACGGGTTACGAGCAGTACTTC.

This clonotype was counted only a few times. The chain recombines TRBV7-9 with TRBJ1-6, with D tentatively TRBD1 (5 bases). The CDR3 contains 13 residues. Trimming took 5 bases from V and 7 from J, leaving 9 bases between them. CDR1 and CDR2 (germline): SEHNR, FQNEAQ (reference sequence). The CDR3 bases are TGTGCCAGCAGCCACCGGGGGAATTCACCCCTCCACTTT. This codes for CASSHRGNSPLHF.

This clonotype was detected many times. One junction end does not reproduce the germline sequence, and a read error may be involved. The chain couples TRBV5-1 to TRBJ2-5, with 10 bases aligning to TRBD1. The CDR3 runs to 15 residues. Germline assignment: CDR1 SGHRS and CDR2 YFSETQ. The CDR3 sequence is CASSLAGTGEETQYF. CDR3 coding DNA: TGTGCCAGCAGCTTAGCCGGGACAGGGGAAGAGACCCAGTACTTC.

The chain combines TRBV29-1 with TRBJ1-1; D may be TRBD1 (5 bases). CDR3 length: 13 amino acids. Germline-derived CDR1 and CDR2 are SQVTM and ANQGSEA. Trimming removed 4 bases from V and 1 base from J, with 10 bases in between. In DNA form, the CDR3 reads TGCAGCGTTGTGTGGCAGGGGAACACTGAAGCTTTCTTT. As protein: CSVVWQGNTEAFF.

The CDR3 DNA reads as TGTGCCAGCAGGCCCTCTAATAATGAGCAGTTCTTC. Its translation is CASRPSNNEQFF. V is TRBV7-9 and J is TRBJ2-1, with D unclear. Between the trimmed V and J ends, which lost 6 bases and 7 bases, there was a span of 10 bases. Germline V gene lookup returns CDR1 SEHNR and CDR2 FQNEAQ (reference sequence). The CDR3 runs 12 residues.

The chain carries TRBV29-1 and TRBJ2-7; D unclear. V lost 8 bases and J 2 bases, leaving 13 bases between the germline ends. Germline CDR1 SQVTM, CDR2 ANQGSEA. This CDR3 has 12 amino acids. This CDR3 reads CSLIGPAYEQYF. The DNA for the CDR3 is TGCAGCTTAATAGGGCCGGCCTACGAGCAGTACTTC.

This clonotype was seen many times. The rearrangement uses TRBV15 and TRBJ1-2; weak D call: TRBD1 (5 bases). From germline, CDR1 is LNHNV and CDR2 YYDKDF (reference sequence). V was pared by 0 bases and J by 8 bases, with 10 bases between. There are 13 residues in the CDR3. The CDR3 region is CATSRESGVGYTF. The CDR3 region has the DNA TGTGCCACCAGCAGAGAGTCGGGGGTCGGCTACACCTTC.

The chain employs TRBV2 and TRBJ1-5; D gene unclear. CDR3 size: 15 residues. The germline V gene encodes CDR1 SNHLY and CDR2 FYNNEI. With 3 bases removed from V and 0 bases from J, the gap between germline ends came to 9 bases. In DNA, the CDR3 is TGTGCCAGCAGTGAGCCGGCCGTTAGCAATCAGCCCCAGCATTTT. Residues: CASSEPAVSNQPQHF.

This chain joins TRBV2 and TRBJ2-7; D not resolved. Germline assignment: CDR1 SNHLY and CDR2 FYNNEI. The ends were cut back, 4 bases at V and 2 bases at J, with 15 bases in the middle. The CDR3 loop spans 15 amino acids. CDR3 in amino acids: CASSVETPAAYEQYF. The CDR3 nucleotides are TGTGCCAGCAGTGTGGAGACACCAGCAGCCTACGAGCAGTACTTC.

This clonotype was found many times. Written as DNA, the CDR3 is TGCAGCGTGCTGACGGGAGTCGAGCAGTACTTC. Translating gives CSVLTGVEQYF. J is TRBJ2-7 and V is TRBV29-1; a possible D gene is TRBD2 (6 bases). Deletions cut 6 bases from V and 6 bases from J, with 12 bases between. The CDR3 spans 11 residues. Germline V lookup: CDR1 SQVTM, CDR2 ANQGSEA.

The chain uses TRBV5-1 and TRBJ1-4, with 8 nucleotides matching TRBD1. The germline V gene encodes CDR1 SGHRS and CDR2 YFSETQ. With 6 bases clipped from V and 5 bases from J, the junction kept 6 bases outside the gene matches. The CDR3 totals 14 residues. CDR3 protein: CASTDRGENEKLFF. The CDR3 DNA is TGCGCCAGCACCGACAGGGGAGAGAATGAAAAACTGTTTTTT.

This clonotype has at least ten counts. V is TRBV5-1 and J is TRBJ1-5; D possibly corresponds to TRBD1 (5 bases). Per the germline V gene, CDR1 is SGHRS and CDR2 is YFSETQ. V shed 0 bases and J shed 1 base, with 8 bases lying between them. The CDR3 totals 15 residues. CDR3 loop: CASSLAGMSNQPQHF. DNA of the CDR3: TGCGCCAGCAGCTTGGCAGGGATGAGCAATCAGCCCCAGCATTTT. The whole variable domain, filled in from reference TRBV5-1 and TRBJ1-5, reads KAGVTQTPRYLIKTRGQQVTLSCSPISGHRSVSWYQQTPGQGLQFLFEYFSETQRNKGNFPGRFSGRQFSNSRSEMNVSTLELGDSALYLCASSLAGMSNQPQHFGDGTRLSIL.

Here the CDR3 reads CASSPHPGTAYEQYF. CDR3 nucleotide sequence: TGTGCCAGCAGTCCACACCCCGGGACCGCCTACGAGCAGTACTTC. The V and J genes are TRBV19 and TRBJ2-7, with D perhaps given as TRBD1 or TRBD2 (5 bases each). Germline CDR1 LNHDA, CDR2 SQIVND (reference sequence). V gave up 9 bases and J gave up 2 bases, with 20 bases separating them. The CDR3 sequence is 15 residues long.

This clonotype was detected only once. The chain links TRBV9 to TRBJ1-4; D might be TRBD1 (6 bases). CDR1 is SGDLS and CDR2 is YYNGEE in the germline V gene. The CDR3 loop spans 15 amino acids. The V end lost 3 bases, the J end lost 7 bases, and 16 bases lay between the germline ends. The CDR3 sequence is CASSGGGAIGEKLFF. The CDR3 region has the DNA TGTGCCAGCAGCGGAGGGGGGGCGATCGGTGAAAAACTGTTTTTT.